These T cell receptor beta chains were read from a single sample in a study of esophageal squamous cell carcinoma under preoperative chemotherapy. TCRdb passed the PCR reads through MiXCR, listing each CDR3 protein once. In the table there are about 18,000 distinct CDR3 sequences, 35% to 55% of which are singletons. The material was obtained from a patient given preoperative chemotherapy. Receptors were obtained from a human donor with esophageal squamous cell carcinoma. The donor label of this sample is uncertain. Each CDR3 is given without its conserved first and last residue.

J gene: TRBJ2-1
V gene: TRBV6-1
CDR3 protein: ASSGRTWTGGGNEQF

J gene: TRBJ2-3
V gene: TRBV7-3
CDR3 protein: ASIAARGDKDTQY

J gene: TRBJ2-1
V gene: TRBV7-3
CDR3 protein: ASSPSGGTFYNEQF

J gene: TRBJ2-1
V gene: TRBV6-1
CDR3 protein: ASSERGRAGQLFPPEQF

J gene: TRBJ2-7
V gene: TRBV7-8
CDR3 protein: ASTRGQGGPYEQY

J gene: TRBJ2-3
V gene: TRBV7-2
CDR3 protein: ASSLDGALTDTQY

J gene: TRBJ2-5
V gene: TRBV7-8
CDR3 protein: ARSFGATAQS

J gene: TRBJ2-1
V gene: TRBV7-9
CDR3 protein: ASSHRDSTYNEQF

J gene: TRBJ2-7
V gene: TRBV7-7
CDR3 protein: ASSPVGGHEQY

J gene: TRBJ2-1
V gene: TRBV6-6
CDR3 protein: ASSYGGQAFSEQF

J gene: TRBJ2-2
V gene: TRBV7-8
CDR3 protein: ARSFAQAGELF

J gene: TRBJ2-2
V gene: TRBV11-1
CDR3 protein: ASSLLAGAGELF

J gene: TRBJ2-1
V gene: TRBV11-1
CDR3 protein: ASSLGQLSSYNEQF

J gene: TRBJ2-1
V gene: TRBV9
CDR3 protein: ASSAGTVSYNEQF

J gene: TRBJ2-7
V gene: TRBV5-1
CDR3 protein: ASSPGLGGAQYEQY

J gene: TRBJ2-1
V gene: TRBV7-2
CDR3 protein: ASSSPTSGGRGDEQF

J gene: TRBJ2-5
V gene: TRBV7-2
CDR3 protein: ASSLGPGTGGPETQY

J gene: TRBJ2-3
V gene: TRBV6-1
CDR3 protein: ASTSPSGITDTQY

J gene: TRBJ1-4
V gene: TRBV28
CDR3 protein: ASGGQPNEKLF

J gene: TRBJ2-5
V gene: TRBV6-1
CDR3 protein: ASSEVWLCGESETQS

J gene: TRBJ2-3
V gene: TRBV7-2
CDR3 protein: ASSPVRTGRGTDTQY

J gene: TRBJ2-4
V gene: TRBV7-3
CDR3 protein: ASRPDATNTQY

J gene: TRBJ2-4
V gene: TRBV7-3
CDR3 protein: ASSPGATDTQY

J gene: TRBJ2-3
V gene: TRBV5-4
CDR3 protein: ASSLITSGTDTQY

J gene: TRBJ2-5
V gene: TRBV12-3/TRBV12-4
CDR3 protein: ASSKQGARETQY

J gene: TRBJ2-5
V gene: TRBV7-2
CDR3 protein: ASSQTVIQETQY

J gene: TRBJ2-3
V gene: TRBV7-2
CDR3 protein: ASSLVGTSGIGADTQY

J gene: TRBJ2-1
V gene: TRBV12-3/TRBV12-4
CDR3 protein: ASSFLDNEQF

J gene: TRBJ2-3
V gene: TRBV7-3
CDR3 protein: ASSLTSSGVSDTQY

J gene: TRBJ2-3
V gene: TRBV11-2
CDR3 protein: ASSDGAGTTDTQY

J gene: TRBJ2-7
V gene: TRBV7-2
CDR3 protein: ASSPDLAGVGQY

J gene: TRBJ2-2
V gene: TRBV7-6
CDR3 protein: ASSLGLTSGLTSNELF

J gene: TRBJ2-1
V gene: TRBV27
CDR3 protein: ASTQQGYEQF

J gene: TRBJ2-4
V gene: TRBV12-3/TRBV12-4
CDR3 protein: ASRLRRRTGTYNEQY

J gene: TRBJ2-5
V gene: TRBV12-3/TRBV12-4
CDR3 protein: ASSLRQANLYNEQY

J gene: TRBJ2-5
V gene: TRBV27
CDR3 protein: ASTVDRVVLETQY

J gene: TRBJ2-2
V gene: TRBV12-3/TRBV12-4
CDR3 protein: ASSLTGVGSGALF

J gene: TRBJ2-1
V gene: TRBV7-2
CDR3 protein: ASSLTTGVKDNEQF

J gene: TRBJ2-1
V gene: TRBV7-2
CDR3 protein: ASSLGTSGYNEQF

J gene: TRBJ2-1
V gene: TRBV11-2
CDR3 protein: ASSLGTQDNEQF

J gene: TRBJ2-5
V gene: TRBV7-7
CDR3 protein: ASSLDGQETQY

J gene: TRBJ2-5
V gene: TRBV10-3
CDR3 protein: AISAGGGKGETQY

J gene: TRBJ2-1
V gene: TRBV7-6
CDR3 protein: ASSPVISGGGGEQF

J gene: TRBJ2-3
V gene: TRBV7-9
CDR3 protein: ASSPRGEPLSTDTQY

J gene: NA
V gene: TRBV7-2
CDR3 protein: ASSAPGVGATNTQY

J gene: TRBJ2-5
V gene: TRBV7-9
CDR3 protein: ASSPTRDREKETQH

J gene: TRBJ2-1
V gene: TRBV19
CDR3 protein: ASKLDSYNEQF

J gene: TRBJ2-3
V gene: TRBV7-2
CDR3 protein: ASSARRGGGTETQY

J gene: TRBJ2-3
V gene: TRBV7-2
CDR3 protein: ASSFPTDTQY

J gene: TRBJ1-2
V gene: TRBV12-3/TRBV12-4
CDR3 protein: ASSPRLNYGYT

J gene: NA
V gene: TRBV6-1
CDR3 protein: ASRADTPGEQY

J gene: TRBJ2-7
V gene: TRBV7-8
CDR3 protein: ASSLGPGQGTYEQY

J gene: NA
V gene: TRBV6-5
CDR3 protein: ASSWGLSGETQY

J gene: TRBJ2-3
V gene: TRBV7-2
CDR3 protein: ASSLGFGAGAGADTQY

J gene: TRBJ2-3
V gene: TRBV7-3
CDR3 protein: ASSLTLAADTQY

J gene: TRBJ2-2
V gene: TRBV7-9
CDR3 protein: ASSNSGAKPNTGELF

J gene: TRBJ2-1
V gene: TRBV7-3
CDR3 protein: ASSLGWGQGYNEQF